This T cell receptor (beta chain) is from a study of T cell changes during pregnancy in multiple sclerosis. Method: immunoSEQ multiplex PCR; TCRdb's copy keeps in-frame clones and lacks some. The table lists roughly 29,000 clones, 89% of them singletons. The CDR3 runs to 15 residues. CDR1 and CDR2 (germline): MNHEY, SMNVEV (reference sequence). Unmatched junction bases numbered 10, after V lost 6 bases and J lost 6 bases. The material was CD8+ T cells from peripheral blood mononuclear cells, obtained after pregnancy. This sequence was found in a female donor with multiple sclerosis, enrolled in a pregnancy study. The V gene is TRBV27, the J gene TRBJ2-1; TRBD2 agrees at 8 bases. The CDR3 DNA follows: TGTGCCAGCAGCCCCATGGGGACTAGGTCCAATGAGCAGTTCTTC. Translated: CASSPMGTRSNEQFF.